The present T cell receptor beta chain was sequenced within a study of shared clonotypes between healthy human individuals. The overall study: The cohort had two women and three men, ages 18 to 49. Broader study findings: Of the naive CD4 clonotypes, about 5.4% were shared across a few donors. The study drew on few donors, limiting represented genetic and exposure-history diversity.

Germline loops: CDR1 SGHAT, CDR2 FQNNGV. The CDR3 totals 17 residues. The germline V and J ends were trimmed by 2 bases and 5 bases, with 18 bases remaining between them. Replicate sorted-subset PCRs were loaded with around 220 ng DNA, tens of thousands of T cell genomes. Measured with immunoSEQ multiplex PCR; TCRdb has only the in-frame clones, and not every one. The sample holds more than 2,000,000 clones, about 92% seen once. A remark on this clone: As yet, its antigen is unknown.

The V gene is TRBV11-2, the J gene TRBJ2-2; no reliable D call. Sequencing used naive CD4+ T cells sorted from blood. Subset described: CD45RA+ positively selected. The receptor comes from a man aged 18 to 35 in good health. The CDR3 protein is CASSLFSSRLSTGELFF. CDR3 DNA: TGTGCCAGCAGCTTATTTTCGTCCAGGCTGAGTACCGGGGAGCTGTTTTTT.